The clone carrying this T cell receptor (beta chain) was detected a few times. Its antigen is currently unknown. The CDR3 sequence is 12 residues long. Between the trimmed V and J ends, which lost 1 base and 7 bases, there was a span of 8 bases. CDR1 SGHKS and CDR2 YYEKEE come from the germline V gene (reference sequence). This sample was taken from a study of cytomegalovirus exposure and HLA in healthy donors. Notes on the study in general: Follow-up analysis found HLA locus-dependent TCR association rates, highest for DRB1 and lowest for HLA-C. A later analysis showed HLA-associated TCR beta chains outstripping equally common others in clonal expansion. HLA-A and HLA-B allele assignments for most subjects were reportedly predicted accurately using TCR beta sequences.

The PCR made use of 60 Vbeta and 13 Jbeta primers. Source study methods: Some 10 million of about 88 million unique TCR beta chains were shared, per a later count. The assay was immunoSEQ multiplex PCR, and TCRdb's table has in-frame clones only and misses some. From that table come the V and J calls and clone size; the DNA was used to work out D and trimming. The table shows more than 80,000 clones, with roughly four fifths occurring only once. Sequenced input: PBMCs. The receptor's source is a woman between 45 and 60 years old in good health and CMV-seropositive. The chain carries TRBV5-5 and TRBJ1-1; no clear D. This CDR3 is CASSLSTYEAFF. In nucleotides, the CDR3 is TGTGCCAGCAGCTTGTCCACCTATGAAGCTTTCTTT.